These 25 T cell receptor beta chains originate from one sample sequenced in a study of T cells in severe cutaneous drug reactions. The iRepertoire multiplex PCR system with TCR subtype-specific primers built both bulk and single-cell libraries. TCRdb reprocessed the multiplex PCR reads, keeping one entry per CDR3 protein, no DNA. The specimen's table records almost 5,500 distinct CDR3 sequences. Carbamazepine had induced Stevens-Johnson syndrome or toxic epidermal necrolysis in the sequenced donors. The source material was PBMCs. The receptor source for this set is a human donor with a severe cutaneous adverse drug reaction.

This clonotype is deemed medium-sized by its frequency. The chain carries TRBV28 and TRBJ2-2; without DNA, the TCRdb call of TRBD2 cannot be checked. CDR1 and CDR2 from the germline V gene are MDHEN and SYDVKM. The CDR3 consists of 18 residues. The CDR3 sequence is CASSLGGLAGAGTGELFF.

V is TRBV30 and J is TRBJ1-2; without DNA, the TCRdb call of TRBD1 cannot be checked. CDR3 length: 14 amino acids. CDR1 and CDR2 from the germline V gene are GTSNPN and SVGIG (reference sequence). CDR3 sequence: CAWSPGQGAYGYTF. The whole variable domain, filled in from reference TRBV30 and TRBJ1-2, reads SQTIHQWPATLVQPVGSPLSLECTVEGTSNPNLYWYRQAAGRGLQLLFYSVGIGQISSEVPQNLSASRPQDRQFILSSKKLLLSDSGFYLCAWSPGQGAYGYTFGSGTRLTVV.

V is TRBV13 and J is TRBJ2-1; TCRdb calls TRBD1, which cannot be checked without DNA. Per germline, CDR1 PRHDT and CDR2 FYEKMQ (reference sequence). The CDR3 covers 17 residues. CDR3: CASSLGLRQDRYNEQFF.

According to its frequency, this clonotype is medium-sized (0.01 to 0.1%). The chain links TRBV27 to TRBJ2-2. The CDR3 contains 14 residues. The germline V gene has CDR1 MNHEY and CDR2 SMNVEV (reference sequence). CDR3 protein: CASSSYTKPGELFF.

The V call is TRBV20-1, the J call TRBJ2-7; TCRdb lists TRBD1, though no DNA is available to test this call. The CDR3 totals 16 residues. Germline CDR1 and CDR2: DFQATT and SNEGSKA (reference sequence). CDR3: CSARRSGAGMIYEQYF.

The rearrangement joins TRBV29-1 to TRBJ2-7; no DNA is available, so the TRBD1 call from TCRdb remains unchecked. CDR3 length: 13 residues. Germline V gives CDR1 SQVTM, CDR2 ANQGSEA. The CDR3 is CSVPGTGAYEQYF.

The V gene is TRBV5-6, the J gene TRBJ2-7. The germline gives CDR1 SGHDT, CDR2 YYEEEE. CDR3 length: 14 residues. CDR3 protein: CASSRGRLSYEQYF. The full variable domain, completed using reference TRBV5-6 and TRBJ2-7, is DAGVTQSPTHLIKTRGQQVTLRCSPKSGHDTVSWYQQALGQGPQFIFQYYEEEERQRGNFPDRFSGHQFPNYSSELNVNALLLGDSALYLCASSRGRLSYEQYFGPGTRLTVT.

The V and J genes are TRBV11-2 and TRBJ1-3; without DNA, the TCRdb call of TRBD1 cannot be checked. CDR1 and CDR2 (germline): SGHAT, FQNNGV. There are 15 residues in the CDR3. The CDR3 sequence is CASRFTGGSGNTIYF.

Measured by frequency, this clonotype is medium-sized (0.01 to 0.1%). CDR3 residues: CASSRGGGRTEAFF. The V call is TRBV25-1, the J call TRBJ1-1; the D gene TCRdb calls, TRBD1, cannot be checked with no DNA. The CDR3 covers 14 residues. Germline values: CDR1 MGHDK, CDR2 SYGVNS. Drawing the rest from reference TRBV25-1 and TRBJ1-1, the complete variable domain is EADIYQTPRYLVIGTGKKITLECSQTMGHDKMYWYQQDPGMELHLIHYSYGVNSTEKGDLSSESTVSRIRTEHFPLTLESARPSHTSQYLCASSRGGGRTEAFFGQGTRLTVV.

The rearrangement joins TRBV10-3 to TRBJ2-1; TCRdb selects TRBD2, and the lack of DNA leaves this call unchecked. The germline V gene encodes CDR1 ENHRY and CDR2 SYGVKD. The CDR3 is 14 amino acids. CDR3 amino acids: CAISDIGTDNEQFF.

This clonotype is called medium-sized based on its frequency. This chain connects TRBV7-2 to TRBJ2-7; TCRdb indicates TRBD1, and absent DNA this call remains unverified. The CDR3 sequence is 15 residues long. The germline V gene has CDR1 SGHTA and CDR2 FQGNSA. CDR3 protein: CASSLAPTVYYEQYF.

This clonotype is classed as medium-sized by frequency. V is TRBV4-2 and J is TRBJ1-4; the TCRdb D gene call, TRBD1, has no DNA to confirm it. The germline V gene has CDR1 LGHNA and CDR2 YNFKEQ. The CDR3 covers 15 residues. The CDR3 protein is CASSQWTGKNEKLFF.

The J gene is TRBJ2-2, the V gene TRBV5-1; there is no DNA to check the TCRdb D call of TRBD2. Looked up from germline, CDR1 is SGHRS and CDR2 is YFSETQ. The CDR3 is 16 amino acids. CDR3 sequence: CASSLAPSESTGELFF.

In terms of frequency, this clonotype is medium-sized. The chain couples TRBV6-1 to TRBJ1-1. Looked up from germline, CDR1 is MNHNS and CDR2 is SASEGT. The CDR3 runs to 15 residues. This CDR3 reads CASSSPQGGNTEAFF.

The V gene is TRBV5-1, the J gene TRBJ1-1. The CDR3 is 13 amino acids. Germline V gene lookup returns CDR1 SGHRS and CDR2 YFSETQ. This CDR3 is CASSFRWGTEAFF.

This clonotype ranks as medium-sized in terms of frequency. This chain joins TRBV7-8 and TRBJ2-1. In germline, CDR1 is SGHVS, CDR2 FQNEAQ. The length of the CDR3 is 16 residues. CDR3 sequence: CASSLAEVMGLNEQFF.

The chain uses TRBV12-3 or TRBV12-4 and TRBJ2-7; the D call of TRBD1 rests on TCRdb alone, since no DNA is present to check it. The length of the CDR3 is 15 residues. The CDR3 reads CASRIQRTGENEQYF.

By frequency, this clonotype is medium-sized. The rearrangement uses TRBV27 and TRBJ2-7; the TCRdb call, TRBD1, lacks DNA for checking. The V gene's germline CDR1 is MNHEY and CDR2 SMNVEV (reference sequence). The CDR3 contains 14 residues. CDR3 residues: CASSFRDRVSEQYF.

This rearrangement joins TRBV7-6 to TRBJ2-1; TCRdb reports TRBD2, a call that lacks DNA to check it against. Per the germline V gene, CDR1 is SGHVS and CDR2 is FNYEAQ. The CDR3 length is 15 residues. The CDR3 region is CASSFTAGVRNEQFF.

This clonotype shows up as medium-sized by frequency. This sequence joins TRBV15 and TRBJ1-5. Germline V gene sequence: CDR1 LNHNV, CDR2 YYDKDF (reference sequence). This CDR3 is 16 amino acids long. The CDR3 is CATSPKSGPSNQPQHF.

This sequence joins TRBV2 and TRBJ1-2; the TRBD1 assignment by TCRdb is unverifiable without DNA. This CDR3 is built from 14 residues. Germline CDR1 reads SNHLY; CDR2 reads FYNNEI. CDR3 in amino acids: CASNPGGAGDGYTF.

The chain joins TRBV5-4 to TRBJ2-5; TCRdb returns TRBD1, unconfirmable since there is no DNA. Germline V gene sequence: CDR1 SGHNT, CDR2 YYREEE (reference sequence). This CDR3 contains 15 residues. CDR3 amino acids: CASSPGTNSKETQYF.

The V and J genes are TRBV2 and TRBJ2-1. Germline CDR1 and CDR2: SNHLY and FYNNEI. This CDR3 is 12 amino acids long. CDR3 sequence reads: CASTSTYNEQFF.

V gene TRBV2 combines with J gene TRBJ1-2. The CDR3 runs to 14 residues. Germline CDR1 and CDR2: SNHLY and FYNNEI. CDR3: CASSETLRGVGYTF.

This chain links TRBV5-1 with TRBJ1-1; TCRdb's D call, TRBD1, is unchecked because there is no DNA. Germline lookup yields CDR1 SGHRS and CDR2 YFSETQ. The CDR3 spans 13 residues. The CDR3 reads CASSLVGGTGAFF.